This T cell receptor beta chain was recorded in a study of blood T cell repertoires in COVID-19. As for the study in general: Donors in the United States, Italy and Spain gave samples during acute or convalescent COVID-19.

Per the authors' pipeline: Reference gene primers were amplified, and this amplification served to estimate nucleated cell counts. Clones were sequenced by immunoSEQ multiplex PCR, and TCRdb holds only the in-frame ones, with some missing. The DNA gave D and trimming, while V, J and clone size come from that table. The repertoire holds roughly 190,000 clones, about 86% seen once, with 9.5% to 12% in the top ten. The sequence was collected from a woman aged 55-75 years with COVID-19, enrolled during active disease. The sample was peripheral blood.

The CDR3 spells CASSHSSNLNTQYF. Written as DNA, the CDR3 is TGTGCCAGCAGCCACTCAAGTAATTTGAATACGCAGTATTTT. The V call is TRBV11-3, the J call TRBJ2-3; D uncertain. The CDR3 is made up of 14 amino acids. V was trimmed by 5 bases and J by 7 bases, leaving 16 bases between them. Germline V gene sequence: CDR1 SGHNT, CDR2 YENEEA.